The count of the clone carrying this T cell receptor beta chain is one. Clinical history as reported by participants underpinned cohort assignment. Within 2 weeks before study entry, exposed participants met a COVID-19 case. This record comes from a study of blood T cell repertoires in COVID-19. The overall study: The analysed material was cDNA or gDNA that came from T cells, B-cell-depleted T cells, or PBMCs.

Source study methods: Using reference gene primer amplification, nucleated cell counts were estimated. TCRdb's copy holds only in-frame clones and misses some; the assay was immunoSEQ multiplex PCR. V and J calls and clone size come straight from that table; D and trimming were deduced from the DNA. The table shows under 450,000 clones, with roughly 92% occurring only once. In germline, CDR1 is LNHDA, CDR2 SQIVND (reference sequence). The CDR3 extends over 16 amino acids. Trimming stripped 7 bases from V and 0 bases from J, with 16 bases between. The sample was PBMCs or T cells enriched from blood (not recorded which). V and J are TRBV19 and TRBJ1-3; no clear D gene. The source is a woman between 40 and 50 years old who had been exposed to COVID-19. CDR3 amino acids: CASTQSQVSSGNTIYF. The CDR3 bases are TGTGCCAGTACTCAAAGCCAAGTCTCCTCTGGAAACACCATATATTTT.